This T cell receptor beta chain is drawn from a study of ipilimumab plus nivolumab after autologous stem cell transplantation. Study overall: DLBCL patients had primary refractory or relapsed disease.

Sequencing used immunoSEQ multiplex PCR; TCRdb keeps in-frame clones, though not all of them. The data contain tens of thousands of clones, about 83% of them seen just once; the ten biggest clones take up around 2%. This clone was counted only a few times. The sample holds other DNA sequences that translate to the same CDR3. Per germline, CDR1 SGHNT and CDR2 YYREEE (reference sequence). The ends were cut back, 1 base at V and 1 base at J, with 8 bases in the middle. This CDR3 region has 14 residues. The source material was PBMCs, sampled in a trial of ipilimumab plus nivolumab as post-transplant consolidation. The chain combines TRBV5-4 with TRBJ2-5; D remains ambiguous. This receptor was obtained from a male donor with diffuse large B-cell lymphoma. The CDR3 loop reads CASSLRTVQETQYF. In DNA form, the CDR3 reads TGTGCCAGCAGCTTGAGGACGGTCCAAGAGACCCAGTACTTC. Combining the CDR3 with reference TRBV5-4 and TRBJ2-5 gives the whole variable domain ETGVTQSPTHLIKTRGQQVTLRCSSQSGHNTVSWYQQALGQGPQFIFQYYREEENGRGNFPPRFSGLQFPNYSSELNVNALELDDSALYLCASSLRTVQETQYFGPGTRLLVL.